The clone carrying this T cell receptor (beta chain) was counted between two and nine times. The source of the sample is a study of identical twins. Each CDR3 protein is one row after TCRdb ran MiXCR on the 5' RACE reads. This sample has nearly 200,000 distinct CDR3 sequences, with more than 15% found just once. The CDR3 loop spans 13 amino acids. Per germline, CDR1 MNHNS and CDR2 SASEGT. The V end lost 7 bases, the J end lost 5 bases, and 11 bases lay between the germline ends. The same sample was also used in a study of T cells expressing NK-cell markers. This second study says: The authors sequenced eight donors, of whom seven were HCMV-seropositive and one was seronegative.

Sequencing was done on a sample of CD8+ T cells sorted from blood. The TCR comes from a woman younger than 30 in good health. The genes are TRBV6-1 and TRBJ2-2, with D maybe TRBD1 (5 bases). The CDR3, as DNA: TGTGCCAGCACCTACGCAGGGACCGGGGAGCTGTTTTTT. Translation gives CASTYAGTGELFF.